This TCR beta chain stems from a study of blood T cell repertoires in COVID-19. At the level of the study: The origin of the acute and convalescent COVID-19 samples was the United States, Italy and Spain. Nucleic acid was either cDNA or gDNA, and it came from T cells, B-cell-depleted T cells, or PBMCs.

There are a few counts of this clone. Authors' processing steps: Reference gene primer amplification gave estimated nucleated cell counts. The method was immunoSEQ multiplex PCR; TCRdb's version includes in-frame clones alone and lacks a portion of them. V, J and clone size were drawn from that table, and D and trimming were deduced from the DNA. Of some 300,000 clones in the sample, just under 90% are singletons; the top ten hold about 6%. This TCR derives from a woman between 45 and 60 years old with COVID-19, enrolled during active disease. The specimen was peripheral blood.

This CDR3 is CASSPGTGGNQPQHF. The CDR3 DNA reads TGCGCCAGCAGCCCAGGGACAGGGGGCAATCAGCCCCAGCATTTT. V usage is TRBV5-1 and J usage is TRBJ1-5; 10 bases match TRBD1. V lost 4 bases, J lost 2 bases, and 3 bases stayed unmatched. CDR1 is SGHRS and CDR2 is YFSETQ in the germline V gene. The CDR3 consists of 15 residues.